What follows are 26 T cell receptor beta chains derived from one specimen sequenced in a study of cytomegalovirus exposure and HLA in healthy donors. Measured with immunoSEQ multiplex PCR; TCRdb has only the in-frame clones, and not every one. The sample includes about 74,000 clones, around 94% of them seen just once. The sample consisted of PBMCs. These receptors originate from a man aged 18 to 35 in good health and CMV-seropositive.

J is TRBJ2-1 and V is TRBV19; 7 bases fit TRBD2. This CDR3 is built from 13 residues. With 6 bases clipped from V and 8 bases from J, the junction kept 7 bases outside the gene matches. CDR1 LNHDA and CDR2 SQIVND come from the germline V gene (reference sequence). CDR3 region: CASSGGSWDEQFF. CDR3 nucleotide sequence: TGTGCCAGTAGCGGCGGGAGCTGGGATGAGCAGTTCTTC.

As DNA, the CDR3 is TGTGCCAGTAGTATGGGCGCGCAAGAGACCCAGTACTTC. Its protein is CASSMGAQETQYF. The V and J genes are TRBV19 and TRBJ2-5; no clear D. CDR3 length: 13 amino acids. V shed 3 bases and J shed 2 bases, with 7 bases lying between them. Germline V gene lookup returns CDR1 LNHDA and CDR2 SQIVND (reference sequence). The variable domain in full, completed from reference TRBV19 and TRBJ2-5, reads DGGITQSPKYLFRKEGQNVTLSCEQNLNHDAMYWYRQDPGQGLRLIYYSQIVNDFQKGDIAEGYSVSREKKESFPLTVTSAQKNPTAFYLCASSMGAQETQYFGPGTRLLVL.

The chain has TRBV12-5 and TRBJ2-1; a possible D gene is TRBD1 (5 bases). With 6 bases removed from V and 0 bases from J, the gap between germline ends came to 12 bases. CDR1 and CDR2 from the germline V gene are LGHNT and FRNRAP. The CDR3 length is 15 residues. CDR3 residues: CASGRDSSSYNEQFF. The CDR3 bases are TGTGCTAGTGGCCGAGACAGCAGCTCCTACAATGAGCAGTTCTTC.

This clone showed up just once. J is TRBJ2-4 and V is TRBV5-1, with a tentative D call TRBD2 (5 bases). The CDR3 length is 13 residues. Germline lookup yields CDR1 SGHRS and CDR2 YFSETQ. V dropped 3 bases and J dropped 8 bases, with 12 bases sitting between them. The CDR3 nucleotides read TGCGCCAGCAGCTGGGCGGGTAGCGACATTCAGTACTTC. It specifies CASSWAGSDIQYF.

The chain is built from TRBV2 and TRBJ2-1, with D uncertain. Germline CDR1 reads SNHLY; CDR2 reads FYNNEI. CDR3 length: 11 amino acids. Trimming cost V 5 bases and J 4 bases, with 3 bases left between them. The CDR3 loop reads CASSYYNEQFF. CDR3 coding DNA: TGTGCCAGCAGTTATTACAATGAGCAGTTCTTC.

The CDR3 region has the DNA TGTGCCAGCAGTTTAAGAGGGAACAATGAGCAGTTCTTC. Its translation: CASSLRGNNEQFF. The chain recombines TRBV27 with TRBJ2-1; D may be TRBD2 (5 bases). In germline, CDR1 is MNHEY, CDR2 SMNVEV (reference sequence). The CDR3 is 13 residues long. V dropped 2 bases and J dropped 5 bases, with 7 bases sitting between them.

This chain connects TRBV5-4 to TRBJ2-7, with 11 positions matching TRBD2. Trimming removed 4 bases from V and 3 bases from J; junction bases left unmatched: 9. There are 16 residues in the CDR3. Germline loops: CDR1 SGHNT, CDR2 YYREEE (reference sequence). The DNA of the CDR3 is TGTGCCAGCAGCCAAGATGGGACTAGCGGATACTACGAGCAGTACTTC. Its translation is CASSQDGTSGYYEQYF.

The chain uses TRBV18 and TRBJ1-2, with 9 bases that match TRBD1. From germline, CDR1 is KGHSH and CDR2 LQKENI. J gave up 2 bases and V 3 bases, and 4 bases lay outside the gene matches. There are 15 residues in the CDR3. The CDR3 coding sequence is TGTGCCAGCTCACCGGGACAGGGCTCAAACTATGGCTACACCTTC. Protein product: CASSPGQGSNYGYTF.

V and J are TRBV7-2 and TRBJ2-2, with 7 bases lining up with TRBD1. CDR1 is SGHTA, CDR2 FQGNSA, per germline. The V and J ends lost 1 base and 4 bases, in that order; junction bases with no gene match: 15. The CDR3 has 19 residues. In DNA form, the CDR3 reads TGTGCCAGCAGCTTAGTTGGATTAGGGGGCGGATTACGCACCGGGGAGCTGTTTTTT. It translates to CASSLVGLGGGLRTGELFF. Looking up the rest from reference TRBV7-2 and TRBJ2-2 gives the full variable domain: GAGVSQSPSNKVTEKGKDVELRCDPISGHTALYWYRQSLGQGLEFLIYFQGNSAPDKSGLPSDRFSAERTGGSVSTLTIQRTQQEDSAVYLCASSLVGLGGGLRTGELFFGEGSRLTVL.

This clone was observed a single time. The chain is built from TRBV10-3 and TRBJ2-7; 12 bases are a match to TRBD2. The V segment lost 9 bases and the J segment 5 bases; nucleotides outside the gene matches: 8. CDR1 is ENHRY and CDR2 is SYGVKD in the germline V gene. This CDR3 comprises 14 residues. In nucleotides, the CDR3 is TGTGCCATTTCTCGGACTAGCGGGACGGACGAGCAGTACTTC. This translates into CAISRTSGTDEQYF.

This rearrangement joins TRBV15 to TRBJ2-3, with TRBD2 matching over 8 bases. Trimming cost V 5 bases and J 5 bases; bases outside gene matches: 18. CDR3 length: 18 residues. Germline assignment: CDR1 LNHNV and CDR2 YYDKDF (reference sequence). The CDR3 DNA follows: TGTGCCACCAGCCGGTACGCGGGACTAGGGATTTTGATAGATACGCAGTATTTT. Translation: CATSRYAGLGILIDTQYF.

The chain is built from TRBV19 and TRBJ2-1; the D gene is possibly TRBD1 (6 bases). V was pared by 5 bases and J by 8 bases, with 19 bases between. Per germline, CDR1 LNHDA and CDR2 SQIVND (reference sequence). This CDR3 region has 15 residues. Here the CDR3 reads CASSLRDTLGYEQFF. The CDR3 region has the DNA TGTGCCAGTAGTCTCCGGGACACTCTAGGATATGAGCAGTTCTTC.

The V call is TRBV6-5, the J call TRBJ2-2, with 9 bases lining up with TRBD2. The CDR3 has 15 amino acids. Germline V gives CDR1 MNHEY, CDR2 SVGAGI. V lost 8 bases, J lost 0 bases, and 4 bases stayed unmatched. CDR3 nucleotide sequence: TGTGCCAGCGGGAGACTAGCGGCGAACACCGGGGAGCTGTTTTTT. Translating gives CASGRLAANTGELFF.

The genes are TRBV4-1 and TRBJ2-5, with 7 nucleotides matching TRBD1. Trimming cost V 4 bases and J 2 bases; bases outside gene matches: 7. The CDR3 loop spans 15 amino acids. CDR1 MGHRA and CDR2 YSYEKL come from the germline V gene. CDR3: CASSPTNRGQETQYF. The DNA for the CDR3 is TGCGCCAGCAGCCCCACGAACAGGGGTCAAGAGACCCAGTACTTC.

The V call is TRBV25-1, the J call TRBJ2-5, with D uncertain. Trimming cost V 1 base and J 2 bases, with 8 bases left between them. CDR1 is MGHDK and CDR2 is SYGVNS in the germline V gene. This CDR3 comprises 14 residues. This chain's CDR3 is CASSESGSQETQYF. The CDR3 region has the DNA TGTGCCAGCAGTGAATCAGGCAGTCAAGAGACCCAGTACTTC.

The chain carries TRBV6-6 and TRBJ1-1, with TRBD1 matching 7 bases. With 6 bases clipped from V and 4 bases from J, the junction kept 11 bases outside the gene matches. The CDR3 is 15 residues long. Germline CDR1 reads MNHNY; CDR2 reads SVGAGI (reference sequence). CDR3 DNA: TGTGCCAGCAGAGCCGGGACATCAGGGGGCACTGAAGCTTTCTTT. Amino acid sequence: CASRAGTSGGTEAFF.

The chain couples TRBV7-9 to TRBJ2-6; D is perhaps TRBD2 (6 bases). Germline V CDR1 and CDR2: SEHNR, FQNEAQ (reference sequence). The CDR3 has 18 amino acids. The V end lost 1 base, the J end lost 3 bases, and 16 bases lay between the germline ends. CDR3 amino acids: CASSLGALAGFGANVLTF. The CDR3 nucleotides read TGTGCCAGCAGCTTAGGGGCACTAGCCGGATTTGGGGCCAACGTCCTGACTTTC.

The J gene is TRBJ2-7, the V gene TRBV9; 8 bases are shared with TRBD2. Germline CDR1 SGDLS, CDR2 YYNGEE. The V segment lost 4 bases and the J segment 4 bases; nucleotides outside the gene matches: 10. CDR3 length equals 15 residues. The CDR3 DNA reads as TGTGCCAGCAGCCCCGGGGCGGGAGGCGATTACGAGCAGTACTTC. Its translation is CASSPGAGGDYEQYF.

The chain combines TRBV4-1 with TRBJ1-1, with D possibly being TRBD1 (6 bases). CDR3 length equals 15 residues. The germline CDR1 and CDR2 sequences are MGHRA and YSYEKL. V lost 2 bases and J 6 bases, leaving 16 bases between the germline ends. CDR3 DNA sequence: TGCGCCAGCAGCCAAAGCACAGGGAATATCGCTGAAGCTTTCTTT. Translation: CASSQSTGNIAEAFF.

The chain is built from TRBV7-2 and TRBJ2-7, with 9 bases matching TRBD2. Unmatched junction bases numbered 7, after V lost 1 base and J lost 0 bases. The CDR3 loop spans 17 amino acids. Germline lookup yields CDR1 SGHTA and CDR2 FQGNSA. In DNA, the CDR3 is TGTGCCAGCAGCTTAGTGGGGAGACTAGCGGACTCCTACGAGCAGTACTTC. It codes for CASSLVGRLADSYEQYF.

The CDR3 DNA reads as TGTGCCAGCACTAGCCCCACCTACGAGCAGTACTTC. Translation gives CASTSPTYEQYF. The genes are TRBV28 and TRBJ2-7; tentatively, D is TRBD2 (5 bases). The V gene lost 7 bases and the J gene lost 2 bases, with 9 bases spanning the gap. This CDR3 has 12 residues. CDR1 MDHEN and CDR2 SYDVKM come from the germline V gene. The whole variable domain, filled in from reference TRBV28 and TRBJ2-7, reads DVKVTQSSRYLVKRTGEKVFLECVQDMDHENMFWYRQDPGLGLRLIYFSYDVKMKEKGDIPEGYSVSREKKERFSLILESASTNQTSMYLCASTSPTYEQYFGPGTRLTVT.

The CDR3 spells CAISDLASGRTNEQYF. The CDR3 region has the DNA TGTGCCATCAGTGACCTGGCTAGCGGGAGAACCAACGAGCAGTACTTC. The chain recombines TRBV10-3 with TRBJ2-7, with TRBD2 matching 10 bases. The CDR3 totals 16 residues. Germline V gene lookup returns CDR1 ENHRY and CDR2 SYGVKD. V was clipped by 3 bases and J by 5 bases; unmatched bases: 10.

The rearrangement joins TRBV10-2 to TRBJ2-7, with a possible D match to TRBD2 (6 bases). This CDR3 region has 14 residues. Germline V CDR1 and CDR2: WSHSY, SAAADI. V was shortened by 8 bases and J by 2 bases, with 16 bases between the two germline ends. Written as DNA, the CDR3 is TGCGCCAGCGCACCGGGACTTGGGGCCTACGAGCAGTACTTC. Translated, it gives CASAPGLGAYEQYF.

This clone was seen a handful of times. CDR3 region: CAISEVASHEKLFF. DNA for the CDR3: TGTGCCATCAGTGAGGTAGCTTCCCATGAAAAACTGTTTTTT. The chain uses TRBV10-3 and TRBJ1-4; unclear D gene. Trimming left V 2 bases short and J 6 bases short, with 10 bases between. CDR1 is ENHRY, CDR2 SYGVKD, per germline. The CDR3 is 14 residues long.

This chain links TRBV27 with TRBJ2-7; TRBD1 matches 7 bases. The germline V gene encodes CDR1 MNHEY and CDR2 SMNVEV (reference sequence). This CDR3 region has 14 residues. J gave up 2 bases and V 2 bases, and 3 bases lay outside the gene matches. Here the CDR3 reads CASSLATGTYEQYF. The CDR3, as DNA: TGTGCCAGCAGTTTAGCGACAGGGACCTACGAGCAGTACTTC.

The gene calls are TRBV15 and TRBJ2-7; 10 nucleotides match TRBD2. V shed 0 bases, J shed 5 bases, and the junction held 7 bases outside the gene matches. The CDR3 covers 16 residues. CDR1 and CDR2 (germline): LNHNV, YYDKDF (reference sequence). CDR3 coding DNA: TGTGCCACCAGCAGAGAGCTAGCGGGAGACATCCACGAGCAGTACTTC. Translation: CATSRELAGDIHEQYF. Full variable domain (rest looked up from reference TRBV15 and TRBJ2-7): DAMVIQNPRYQVTQFGKPVTLSCSQTLNHNVMYWYQQKSSQAPKLLFHYYDKDFNNEADTPDNFQSRRPNTSFCFLDIRSPGLGDTAMYLCATSRELAGDIHEQYFGPGTRLTVT.